This TCR beta chain is drawn from a study of blood T cells in healthy people across ages. For this clonotype: The antigen is not known. Mismatch with germline at one junction end may stem from a read error.

The CDR3 has 15 residues. Through a sample-barcoded 5' primer and a J-beta primer mix, a second PCR was run for roughly 6 to 12 cycles. TCRdb called the 5' RACE reads again in MiXCR, with one record for every CDR3 protein. The data show 500,000 to 700,000 distinct CDR3 sequences, less than 35% seen once. Notes on the study in general: Roughly linear declines in TCR beta diversity per million T cells occurred with age.

It was approximately 9 milliliters of peripheral blood that were drawn from each donor. Sequencing used blood. The TCR was taken from a woman older than 75 in good health. The chain combines TRBV12-3 or TRBV12-4 with TRBJ2-3, with 7 bases that match TRBD2. CDR3 loop: CASSLTGGTADAQYF. The DNA of the CDR3 is TGTGCCAGCAGTTTAACCGGGGGGACCGCAGATGCGCAGTATTTT.